The clone carrying this T cell receptor beta chain was seen only a few times. The CDR3 has 15 residues. V dropped 2 bases and J dropped 5 bases, with 13 bases sitting between them. Germline CDR1 and CDR2: MNHEY and SVGEGT. The data were obtained in a study of T-cell memory formation after mild COVID-19. MiXCR was run by TCRdb on the 5' RACE reads, yielding one entry per CDR3 protein. The data contain a few hundred thousand distinct CDR3 sequences, roughly 26% of them seen just once; the ten biggest clones take up 8.8%. The genes are TRBV6-2 or TRBV6-3 and TRBJ2-1, with D unclear. The TCR was taken from an adult woman who had mild COVID-19 (a few samples of this study predate the infection). Cell type and time point are not known. Source material: PBMCs or a T cell subset sorted from them (not recorded which). The CDR3 bases are TGTGCCAGCAGTTACAGGCCAGGCTGGAACAATGAGCAGTTCTTC. It is translated as CASSYRPGWNNEQFF.